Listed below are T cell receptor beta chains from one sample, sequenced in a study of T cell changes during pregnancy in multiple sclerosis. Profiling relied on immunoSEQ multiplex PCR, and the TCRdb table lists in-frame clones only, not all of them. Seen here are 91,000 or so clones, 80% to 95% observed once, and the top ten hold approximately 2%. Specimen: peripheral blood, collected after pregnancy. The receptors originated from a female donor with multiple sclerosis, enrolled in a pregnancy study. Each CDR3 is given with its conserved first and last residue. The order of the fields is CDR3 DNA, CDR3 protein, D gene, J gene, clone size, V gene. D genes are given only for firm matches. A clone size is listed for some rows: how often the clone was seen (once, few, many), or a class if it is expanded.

TGTGCCAGCAGCCGCGGGACAGGAATTTACGAGCAGTACTTC | CASSRGTGIYEQYF | TRBD1 | TRBJ2-7 | - | TRBV11-2
TGTGCCTGGAGCCCTCAGATCCTAGTGGAAGCTTTCTTT | CAWSPQILVEAFF | - | TRBJ1-1 | - | TRBV30
TGTGCCAGCAGCAGACGGACAGGGAGAAATTCACCCCTCCACTTT | CASSRRTGRNSPLHF | TRBD1 | TRBJ1-6 | - | TRBV6-6
TGTGCCAGCAGCCAGGGCCCCGACGTTAATGAGCAGTTCTTC | CASSQGPDVNEQFF | - | TRBJ2-1 | - | TRBV4-2
TGTGCCAGCAGGACGCTCTGGGGCCCCTACGAGCAGTACTTC | CASRTLWGPYEQYF | - | TRBJ2-7 | - | TRBV27
TGTGCCAGCAGTCTAGGTTCTGGTTACGAGCAGTACTTC | CASSLGSGYEQYF | - | TRBJ2-7 | - | TRBV21-1
TGTGCCAGCTCCATTCTAATAGCGACAAACACTGAAGCTTTCTTT | CASSILIATNTEAFF | - | TRBJ1-1 | - | TRBV6-5
TGTGCCAGCTGGTCGGTTAATAGCAATCAGCCCCAGCATTTT | CASWSVNSNQPQHF | - | TRBJ1-5 | - | TRBV6-5
TGTGCCAGCAGTTGGACAGGGGACTCCTACGAGCAGTACTTC | CASSWTGDSYEQYF | TRBD1 | TRBJ2-7 | - | TRBV27
TGCGCCAGCAGCCCGCCGGGACAGTTCGTTAGCTCTGGGGCCAACGTCCTGACTTTC | CASSPPGQFVSSGANVLTF | TRBD1 | TRBJ2-6 | - | TRBV5-1
TGTGCCAGCACCCCCGAGGATGGGGGGTGGAAAGAGACCCAGTACTTC | CASTPEDGGWKETQYF | - | TRBJ2-5 | - | TRBV7-7
TGTGCCAGTAGTACCGGAGACGACGGCAATCAGCCCCAGCATTTT | CASSTGDDGNQPQHF | - | TRBJ1-5 | - | TRBV19
TGTGCCTGGGACACTAGCGGGGGGCCCCCCCCGAACGGGGAGCTGTTTTTT | CAWDTSGGPPPNGELFF | TRBD2 | TRBJ2-2 | - | TRBV30
TGTGCCAGCTCACCCCGGGACAGGGCTGGCTACACCTTC | CASSPRDRAGYTF | TRBD1 | TRBJ1-2 | - | TRBV18
TGTGCCAGTACGAGGAACACTGAAGCTTTCTTT | CASTRNTEAFF | - | TRBJ1-1 | - | TRBV19
TGCGCCAGTTCCCCGGGCGGACAGGGGTACGAGCAGTACTTC | CASSPGGQGYEQYF | TRBD1 | TRBJ2-7 | once | TRBV5-1
TGTGCCAGCAGTTTAAGGGGGGGCTGGTCCGGGGAGCTGTTTTTT | CASSLRGGWSGELFF | - | TRBJ2-2 | - | TRBV27
TGTGCCAGCAGTTTCCGGGACAGGGGTTATAATTCACCCCTCCACTTT | CASSFRDRGYNSPLHF | TRBD1 | TRBJ1-6 | - | TRBV27
TGTGCCAGCAGCCCAGGGTTGGATCAGCCCCAGCATTTT | CASSPGLDQPQHF | - | TRBJ1-5 | - | TRBV14
TGCAGCGTTCTCAGAGGACTAGCGAACACAGATACGCAGTATTTT | CSVLRGLANTDTQYF | TRBD2 | TRBJ2-3 | - | TRBV29-1
TGTGCCTGGGACCGGGGACTTCGGAACACTGAAGCTTTCTTT | CAWDRGLRNTEAFF | - | TRBJ1-1 | - | TRBV30
TGCGCCAGCAGCTTGGCAGAGGAAATGTACGAGCAGTACTTC | CASSLAEEMYEQYF | - | TRBJ2-7 | - | TRBV5-1
TGCGCCAGCAGCCAAGATCGGGTAGACAGGGTCGGCACTGAAGCTTTCTTT | CASSQDRVDRVGTEAFF | TRBD1 | TRBJ1-1 | - | TRBV4-3
TGTGCCAGCAGCCAAGATGGGGCTAGCTACGAGCAGTACTTC | CASSQDGASYEQYF | - | TRBJ2-7 | once | TRBV4-2
TGTGCCAGCAGCTCCTTGGCGAACAGACAGGGAAGCGTCTACGAGCAGTACTTC | CASSSLANRQGSVYEQYF | TRBD1 | TRBJ2-7 | - | TRBV5-6
TGCAGTGGGGCGGGGTACAATGAGCAGTTCTTC | CSGAGYNEQFF | - | TRBJ2-1 | - | TRBV20-1
TGCGCCAGCAGCCAAGAACAGGGGGCGTATTACAATGAGCAGTTCTTC | CASSQEQGAYYNEQFF | TRBD1 | TRBJ2-1 | - | TRBV4-1
TGTGCCAGCAGCTTAGGGGAGACAGGACCAAGGGAGACCCAGTACTTC | CASSLGETGPRETQYF | - | TRBJ2-5 | - | TRBV13
TGTGCCAGCAGCCAAGGGGGGACTAGCGGGTACAGCTACGAGCAGTACTTC | CASSQGGTSGYSYEQYF | TRBD2 | TRBJ2-7 | once | TRBV4-2
TGTGCCAGCAGCCAGCGGGGGGGATGGGGCCATGAGCAGTTCTTC | CASSQRGGWGHEQFF | TRBD2 | TRBJ2-1 | - | TRBV7-2
TGTGCCAGCAGCTTTTCAACTGGGGCCCTGGATGTGAACACTGAAGCTTTCTTT | CASSFSTGALDVNTEAFF | - | TRBJ1-1 | - | TRBV7-8
TGTGCCAGCAGCCCTGTGAGGGGGAAGAAAGGCACAGATACGCAGTATTTT | CASSPVRGKKGTDTQYF | - | TRBJ2-3 | - | TRBV2
TGTGCCAGCAGCTTAGAGCGGGGAGATACGCAGTATTTT | CASSLERGDTQYF | TRBD2 | TRBJ2-3 | - | TRBV7-9
TGTGCCAGCAGCTCTGTTCGGAGGCAGTTCTTC | CASSSVRRQFF | - | TRBJ2-1 | - | TRBV7-6
TGTGCCAGCAGCCCCCCGTCCTACAATGAGCAGTTCTTC | CASSPPSYNEQFF | - | TRBJ2-1 | - | TRBV7-8
TGCGCCAGCGGGCAGGGCGCTAACTATGGCTACACCTTC | CASGQGANYGYTF | - | TRBJ1-2 | - | TRBV5-1
TGTGCCAGCAGTTTATCTGGCGCGGGGGGGCCCGGGGAGCTGTTTTTT | CASSLSGAGGPGELFF | TRBD2 | TRBJ2-2 | - | TRBV28
TGTGCCAGTAGTACCTGGGGAGCCTATGGCTACACCTTC | CASSTWGAYGYTF | - | TRBJ1-2 | - | TRBV19
TGTGCCAGCAGTGACAGAACCGGGACTAGCTCATTGGGGGCCAACGTCCTGACTTTC | CASSDRTGTSSLGANVLTF | TRBD2 | TRBJ2-6 | - | TRBV6-1
TGCGCCAGCAGCTCAAAAGAGACCCAGTACTTC | CASSSKETQYF | - | TRBJ2-5 | - | TRBV5-1
TGCGCCAGCAGAACAGTGAATAGCAATCAGCCCCAGCATTTT | CASRTVNSNQPQHF | - | TRBJ1-5 | - | TRBV10-2
TGTGCCAGCAAGAGAGAGGCGGGAGGGCCAGATACGCAGTATTTT | CASKREAGGPDTQYF | TRBD2 | TRBJ2-3 | - | TRBV2
TGTGCCTGGGGCCCTCAGGGGAGAGAGACCCAGTACTTC | CAWGPQGRETQYF | - | TRBJ2-5 | - | TRBV30
TGTGCCAGCAGCCAAGGTCGGGTGGAAAATTCACCCCTCCACTTT | CASSQGRVENSPLHF | - | TRBJ1-6 | - | TRBV4-2
TGTGCCAGCAGTGAGGTGCCAGGAGGGCGGGTTAGGGACGAGCAGTACTTC | CASSEVPGGRVRDEQYF | - | TRBJ2-7 | - | TRBV2
TGTGCCACCAGCACCCGGACAGGTCTTGGCAATCAGCCCCAGCATTTT | CATSTRTGLGNQPQHF | TRBD1 | TRBJ1-5 | - | TRBV15
TGCGCCAGCAGTTCAACGGGCGGGAGCCAGTTCTTC | CASSSTGGSQFF | TRBD2 | TRBJ2-1 | many | TRBV10-1
TGTGCCAGCAGCCAAGTGGGGCAGGGGGACGTTAACACTGAAGCTTTCTTT | CASSQVGQGDVNTEAFF | TRBD1 | TRBJ1-1 | - | TRBV14
TGTGCCAGCAGCTTAACAGGGAACACTGAAGCTTTCTTT | CASSLTGNTEAFF | - | TRBJ1-1 | - | TRBV7-2